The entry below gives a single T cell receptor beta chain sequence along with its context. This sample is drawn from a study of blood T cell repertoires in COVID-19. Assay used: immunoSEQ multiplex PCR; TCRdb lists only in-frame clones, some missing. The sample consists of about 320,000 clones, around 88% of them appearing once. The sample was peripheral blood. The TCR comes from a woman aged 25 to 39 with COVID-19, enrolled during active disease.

The CDR3 region is CASSFYLGQVYEQYF. DNA of the CDR3: TGTGCCAGCAGCTTTTATTTGGGGCAAGTGTACGAGCAGTACTTC. This chain connects TRBV7-8 to TRBJ2-7; TRBD1 might be the D (5 bases). Germline CDR1 and CDR2: SGHVS and FQNEAQ. Trimming left V 3 bases short and J 4 bases short, with 16 bases between. The CDR3 extends over 15 amino acids.